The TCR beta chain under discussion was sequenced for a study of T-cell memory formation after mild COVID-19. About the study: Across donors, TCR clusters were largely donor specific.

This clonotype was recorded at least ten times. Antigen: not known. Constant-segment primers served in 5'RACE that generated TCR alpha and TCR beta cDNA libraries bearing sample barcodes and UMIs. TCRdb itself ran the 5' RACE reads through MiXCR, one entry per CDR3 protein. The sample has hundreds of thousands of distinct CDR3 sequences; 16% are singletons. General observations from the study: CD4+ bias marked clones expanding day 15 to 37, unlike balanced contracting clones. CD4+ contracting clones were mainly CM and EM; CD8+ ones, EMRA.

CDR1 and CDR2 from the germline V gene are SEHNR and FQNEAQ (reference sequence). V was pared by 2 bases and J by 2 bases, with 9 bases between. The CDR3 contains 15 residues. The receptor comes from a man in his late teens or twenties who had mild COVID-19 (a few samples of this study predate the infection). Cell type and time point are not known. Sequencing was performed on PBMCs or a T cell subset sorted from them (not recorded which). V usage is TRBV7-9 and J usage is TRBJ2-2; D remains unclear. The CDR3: CASSLIRSNTGELFF. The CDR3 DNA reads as TGTGCCAGCAGCTTAATCAGGAGTAACACCGGGGAGCTGTTTTTT. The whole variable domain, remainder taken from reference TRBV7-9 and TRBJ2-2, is DTGVSQNPRHKITKRGQNVTFRCDPISEHNRLYWYRQTLGQGPEFLTYFQNEAQLEKSRLLSDRFSAERPKGSFSTLEIQRTEQGDSAMYLCASSLIRSNTGELFFGEGSRLTVL.